The 22 T cell receptor beta chains below all came from one sample that was sequenced in a study of CD8 T cells in ankylosing spondylitis. Study conclusions and caveats: It appeared that ankylosing spondylitis blood was characterized by a TCR beta motif of several highly homologous variants.

TCRdb reprocessed the 5' RACE reads with MiXCR, giving one entry per CDR3 protein. In the table there are some 140,000 distinct CDR3 sequences, 15% to 20% of which are singletons. Antigens for these TCRs are unknown. The sequencing sample was made of blood, either unsorted or a sorted T cell fraction (not recorded which). These receptors all stem from a male donor with ankylosing spondylitis.

The DNA of the CDR3 is TGTGCCAGCAGTAACCCTAAGGACAGGGGGATCCGGGAGACCCAGTACTTC. Translation: CASSNPKDRGIRETQYF. The V call is TRBV6-5, the J call TRBJ2-5, with TRBD1 matching over 10 bases. J gave up 5 bases and V 5 bases, and 14 bases lay outside the gene matches. The CDR3 length is 17 residues. The germline gives CDR1 MNHEY, CDR2 SVGAGI.

J is TRBJ2-1 and V is TRBV20-1; D remains unclear. This CDR3 is 14 amino acids long. Trimming took off 3 bases at V and 0 bases at J, with 9 bases between the two ends. Germline CDR1 reads DFQATT; CDR2 reads SNEGSKA (reference sequence). The CDR3 sequence is CSARGVSSYNEQFF. CDR3 DNA: TGCAGTGCTAGGGGCGTTTCCTCCTACAATGAGCAGTTCTTC.

This clonotype has more than one count but fewer than ten. The chain uses TRBV11-1 and TRBJ2-7; 7 positions match TRBD2. Germline V lookup: CDR1 SGHAT, CDR2 FQDESV (reference sequence). The CDR3 is made up of 16 amino acids. Trimming at V came to 3 bases and at J to 0 bases, leaving 8 bases not matched to a gene. The CDR3 DNA is TGTGCCAGCAGCTTTAATATGGGCGGGAGCTCCTACGAGCAGTACTTC. Translation gives CASSFNMGGSSYEQYF.

This chain uses TRBV9 with TRBJ2-2; D ambiguous. V was trimmed by 0 bases and J by 2 bases, leaving 11 bases between them. The CDR3 extends over 16 amino acids. Looked up from germline, CDR1 is SGDLS and CDR2 is YYNGEE. CDR3 nucleotide sequence: TGTGCCAGCAGCGTAGATTTACAGACTAACACCGGGGAGCTGTTTTTT. Protein sequence: CASSVDLQTNTGELFF. The full variable domain, in which reference TRBV9 and TRBJ2-2 provide the parts outside the CDR3, is DSGVTQTPKHLITATGQRVTLRCSPRSGDLSVYWYQQSLDQGLQFLIQYYNGEERAKGNILERFSAQQFPDLHSELNLSSLELGDSALYFCASSVDLQTNTGELFFGEGSRLTVL.

This clonotype has at least ten counts. V is TRBV3-1 and J is TRBJ1-5; unclear D gene. CDR1 and CDR2 (germline): LGHDT, YNNKEL (reference sequence). The CDR3 is 13 residues long. V was pared by 4 bases and J by 6 bases, with 10 bases between. The CDR3 nucleotides are TGTGCCAGCAGCCTCACAAGACCTCAGCCCCAGCATTTT. This encodes CASSLTRPQPQHF. Supplemented by reference TRBV3-1 and TRBJ1-5, the full variable domain reads DTAVSQTPKYLVTQMGNDKSIKCEQNLGHDTMYWYKQDSKKFLKIMFSYNNKELIINETVPNRFSPKSPDKAHLNLHINSLELGDSAVYFCASSLTRPQPQHFGDGTRLSIL.

This chain connects TRBV13 to TRBJ2-6, with D tentatively TRBD2 (5 bases). Between the trimmed V and J ends, which lost 4 bases and 4 bases, there was a span of 11 bases. This CDR3 contains 15 residues. Germline-derived CDR1 and CDR2 are PRHDT and FYEKMQ (reference sequence). The CDR3 DNA reads TGTGCCAGCAGCTATACTAGGTTAGGGGCCAACGTCCTGACTTTC. Translated: CASSYTRLGANVLTF.

This clonotype turned up a few times. The V call is TRBV7-8, the J call TRBJ2-1; weak D call: TRBD1 (5 bases). The CDR3 sequence is 13 residues long. V shed 5 bases and J shed 8 bases, with 13 bases lying between them. Germline V gene lookup returns CDR1 SGHVS and CDR2 FQNEAQ. This chain's CDR3 is CASSTRLGDEQFF. The DNA of the CDR3 is TGTGCCAGCAGCACGCGTCTAGGGGATGAGCAGTTCTTC.

The J gene is TRBJ2-3, the V gene TRBV9; no clear D. V was trimmed by 0 bases and J by 2 bases, leaving 10 bases between them. The CDR3 length is 15 residues. Germline CDR1 SGDLS, CDR2 YYNGEE. This chain's CDR3 is CASSVAGLATDTQYF. CDR3 bases: TGTGCCAGCAGCGTAGCCGGGTTGGCCACAGATACGCAGTATTTT.

This clonotype showed up just a few times. The CDR3 nucleotides are TGTGCCAGCAGCTCGGATATTCCTGGGGCCAACGTCCTGACTTTC. This encodes CASSSDIPGANVLTF. The chain couples TRBV7-6 to TRBJ2-6; D gene uncertain. CDR1 and CDR2 (germline): SGHVS, FNYEAQ. Trimming pared 4 bases from V and 2 bases from J, leaving 9 bases between. This CDR3 has 15 amino acids.

This clonotype appeared a few times. The chain carries TRBV4-3 and TRBJ2-3; D perhaps matches TRBD2 (6 bases). This CDR3 is 14 amino acids long. The V gene lost 0 bases and the J gene lost 11 bases, with 15 bases spanning the gap. CDR1 LGHNA and CDR2 YSLEER come from the germline V gene. The CDR3 region is CASSQDPSAGKQYF. Written as DNA, the CDR3 is TGCGCCAGCAGCCAAGACCCCAGCGCGGGGAAGCAGTATTTT.

This clonotype was counted many times. The chain uses TRBV20-1 and TRBJ2-7; D may be TRBD1 (5 bases). The ends were cut back, 3 bases at V and 2 bases at J, with 11 bases in the middle. Germline loops: CDR1 DFQATT, CDR2 SNEGSKA (reference sequence). The CDR3 contains 13 residues. In DNA form, the CDR3 reads TGCAGTGCTAGGTGGGGCAGGGCCTACGAGCAGTACTTC. Protein sequence: CSARWGRAYEQYF.

This clonotype was picked up a small number of times. The chain uses TRBV5-6 and TRBJ1-2; perhaps TRBD1 as D (6 bases). The germline V gene encodes CDR1 SGHDT and CDR2 YYEEEE. There are 14 residues in the CDR3. V shed 0 bases and J shed 7 bases, with 13 bases lying between them. CDR3 amino acids: CASSLAFGGPGYTF. The CDR3 region has the DNA TGTGCCAGCAGCTTGGCTTTTGGGGGGCCTGGCTACACCTTC.

This clonotype was counted at least ten times. The chain recombines TRBV7-8 with TRBJ2-3; the D is unclear. The CDR3 has 13 residues. Deletions cut 1 base from V and 2 bases from J, with 4 bases between. Germline CDR1 is SGHVS and CDR2 is FQNEAQ. In DNA form, the CDR3 reads TGTGCCAGCAGCTTAGAGGCCACAGATACGCAGTATTTT. As protein: CASSLEATDTQYF. Using reference TRBV7-8 and TRBJ2-3 for the parts outside the CDR3, the full variable domain is GAGVSQSPRYKVAKRGQDVALRCDPISGHVSLFWYQQALGQGPEFLTYFQNEAQLDKSGLPSDRFFAERPEGSVSTLKIQRTQQEDSAVYLCASSLEATDTQYFGPGTRLTVL.

The sample holds many counts of this clonotype. DNA for the CDR3: TGTGCCAGCAGGGGTGTCAGGACTAGCGGGATTGAGCAGTTCTTC. It is translated as CASRGVRTSGIEQFF. This chain links TRBV27 with TRBJ2-1; the match to TRBD2 covers 12 bases. V was pared by 6 bases and J by 9 bases, with 9 bases of the junction left unmatched. Germline V CDR1 and CDR2: MNHEY, SMNVEV (reference sequence). The CDR3 runs 15 residues.

This clonotype qualifies as medium-sized (0.01 to 0.1%). CDR3 DNA sequence: TGTGCCAGCCAACCTGGGGACAGGAATAGCAATCAGCCCCAGCATTTT. Encoded protein: CASQPGDRNSNQPQHF. The chain joins TRBV4-2 to TRBJ1-5, with 8 bases fitting TRBD1. The V gene's germline CDR1 is LGHNA and CDR2 YNFKEQ. Losses at the gene ends were 8 bases for V and 0 bases for J; bases not matched to a gene: 9. The CDR3 has 16 residues.

This chain connects TRBV28 to TRBJ2-5; D not resolved. Trimming removed 3 bases at V and 3 bases at J, with 11 bases between. This CDR3 is built from 14 residues. The germline CDR1 and CDR2 sequences are MDHEN and SYDVKM. CDR3 nucleotides: TGTGCCAGCAGTTTCGTTTCCTTTGAAGAGACCCAGTACTTC. Translation gives CASSFVSFEETQYF.

V and J are TRBV9 and TRBJ2-3; unclear D gene. Germline CDR1 reads SGDLS; CDR2 reads YYNGEE. V shed 0 bases and J shed 6 bases, with 14 bases lying between them. The CDR3 has 15 amino acids. The CDR3 spells CASSVGSHRGDTQYF. CDR3 DNA: TGTGCCAGCAGCGTAGGGTCGCACCGCGGCGATACGCAGTATTTT. Looking up the rest from reference TRBV9 and TRBJ2-3 gives the full variable domain: DSGVTQTPKHLITATGQRVTLRCSPRSGDLSVYWYQQSLDQGLQFLIQYYNGEERAKGNILERFSAQQFPDLHSELNLSSLELGDSALYFCASSVGSHRGDTQYFGPGTRLTVL.

This clonotype was counted a few times. This chain connects TRBV20-1 to TRBJ2-7; maybe TRBD1 (5 bases). CDR1 is DFQATT, CDR2 SNEGSKA, per germline (reference sequence). The CDR3 length is 13 residues. V lost 3 bases and J lost 3, with 12 bases in between. The CDR3 sequence is CSARSRGYYEQYF. CDR3 nucleotide sequence: TGCAGTGCTAGGAGTAGGGGTTACTACGAGCAGTACTTC.

This clonotype has just a few counts. This chain joins TRBV7-2 and TRBJ2-3; D gene ambiguous. This CDR3 spans 15 amino acids. Germline-derived CDR1 and CDR2 are SGHTA and FQGNSA. Trimming shortened V by 0 bases and J by 0 bases, and 7 bases separated the two germline ends. The CDR3 nucleotides are TGTGCCAGCAGCTTAGCCCAGACGAGCACAGATACGCAGTATTTT. As protein: CASSLAQTSTDTQYF.

The chain uses TRBV7-3 and TRBJ2-6; 14 bases agree with TRBD2. Per germline, CDR1 SGHTA and CDR2 FQGTGA. J was trimmed by 3 bases and V by 5 bases; bases with no gene match: 3. This CDR3 has 17 residues. CDR3 sequence reads: CASSNGLAGGGANVLTF. The CDR3 nucleotides are TGTGCCAGCAGCAACGGACTAGCGGGGGGTGGGGCCAACGTCCTGACTTTC.

This sequence joins TRBV5-1 and TRBJ2-1; no clear D gene. CDR1 and CDR2 (germline): SGHRS, YFSETQ. The CDR3 runs 12 residues. V was trimmed by 0 bases and J by 7 bases, leaving 5 bases between them. CDR3 sequence: CASSLALNEQFF. DNA for the CDR3: TGCGCCAGCAGCTTGGCCTTGAATGAGCAGTTCTTC.

This chain connects TRBV2 to TRBJ2-1, with no clear D. The germline V gene has CDR1 SNHLY and CDR2 FYNNEI. The V and J ends lost 6 bases and 0 bases respectively, with 12 bases between them. This CDR3 is built from 15 residues. The CDR3 coding sequence is TGTGCCAGCAGGAAACTCCAGAGCTCCTACAATGAGCAGTTCTTC. Translation: CASRKLQSSYNEQFF.